The 4 T cell receptor beta chains presented below share a single source sample, sequenced in a study of T-cell reconstitution after alpha-beta-depleted transplantation in children. Using unique molecular identifiers, the investigators prepared the TCRbeta library. TCRdb reprocessed the PCR reads via MiXCR and lists one record per CDR3 protein. The table lists about 870,000 distinct CDR3 sequences, about 16% of them singletons, with about 4.6% in the top ten. This specimen was PBMCs, mostly from graft donor cells, taken 360 days after TCRalphabeta/CD19-depleted stem cell transplant. The receptors were sampled from a male patient under 18 who had a stem cell transplant for acute lymphoblastic leukemia, so the T cells may come from the graft donor.

This clonotype was picked up many times. This sequence joins TRBV27 and TRBJ2-7; TRBD1 is a possible D gene (6 bases). Deletions cut 5 bases from V and 2 bases from J, with 13 bases between. Germline CDR1 reads MNHEY; CDR2 reads SMNVEV (reference sequence). The CDR3 has 14 amino acids. The CDR3 region is CASSTPDRPYEQYF. Here the CDR3 DNA reads TGTGCCAGCAGTACACCGGACAGACCCTACGAGCAGTACTTC.

V gene TRBV5-1 combines with J gene TRBJ2-1; D may match TRBD1 or TRBD2 (5 bases each). The CDR3 runs to 15 residues. CDR1 is SGHRS and CDR2 is YFSETQ in the germline V gene. V was shortened by 4 bases and J by 5 bases, with 16 bases between the two germline ends. The CDR3 nucleotides read TGCGCCAGCAGCCCCCTTGGGGGAGTTGACAATGAGCAGTTCTTC. Its protein product is CASSPLGGVDNEQFF.

A few counts support this clonotype. J is TRBJ1-5 and V is TRBV12-3 or TRBV12-4, with D possibly matching TRBD1 (6 bases). Trimming removed 6 bases at V and 6 bases at J, with 15 bases between. The CDR3 totals 14 residues. This CDR3 reads CASSSHREGQPQHF. CDR3 DNA sequence: TGTGCCAGCAGCTCTCACAGGGAGGGTCAGCCCCAGCATTTT.

V usage is TRBV20-1 and J usage is TRBJ2-7, with TRBD1 as a possible D gene (6 bases). V lost 6 bases and J 0 bases, leaving 12 bases between the germline ends. CDR1 and CDR2 from the germline V gene are DFQATT and SNEGSKA (reference sequence). This CDR3 has 13 residues. The CDR3 DNA is TGCAGTGCCACGGGACACTTCTCCTACGAGCAGTACTTC. Amino acid sequence: CSATGHFSYEQYF.